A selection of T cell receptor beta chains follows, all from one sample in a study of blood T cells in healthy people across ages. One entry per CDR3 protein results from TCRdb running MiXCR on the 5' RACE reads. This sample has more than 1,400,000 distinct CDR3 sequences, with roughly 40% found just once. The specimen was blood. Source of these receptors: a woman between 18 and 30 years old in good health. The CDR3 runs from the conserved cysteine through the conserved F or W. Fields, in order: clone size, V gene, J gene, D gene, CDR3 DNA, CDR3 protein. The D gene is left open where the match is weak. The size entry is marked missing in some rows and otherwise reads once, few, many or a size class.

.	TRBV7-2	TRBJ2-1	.	TGTGCCAGCGGGAAAAACGAGGGCTACAATGAGCAGTTCTTC	CASGKNEGYNEQFF
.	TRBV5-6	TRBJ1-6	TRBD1	TGTGCCAGCAGCGGATGGACCGTGACAGGGGAAAATTCACCCCTCCACTTT	CASSGWTVTGENSPLHF
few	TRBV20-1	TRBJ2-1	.	TGCAGTGTTCGAGTTTGGGGAAATGAGCAGTTCTTC	CSVRVWGNEQFF
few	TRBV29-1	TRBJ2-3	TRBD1	TGCAGCGGGGGGGGATACAGGGGGCTGGTAGATACGCAGTATTTT	CSGGGYRGLVDTQYF
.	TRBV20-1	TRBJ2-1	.	TGCAGTGCTAGAGGGGGAAGCAATCAGCAGTTCTTC	CSARGGSNQQFF
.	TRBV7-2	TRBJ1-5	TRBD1	TGTGCCAGCAGCTCAGGAGGGACAGGGCATAATCAGCCCCAGCATTTT	CASSSGGTGHNQPQHF
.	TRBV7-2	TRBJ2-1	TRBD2	TGTGCCAGCAGCCGTGTGGGACTAGCGGGAAACAATGAGCAGTTCTTC	CASSRVGLAGNNEQFF
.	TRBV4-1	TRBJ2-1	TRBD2	TGCGCCAGCAGCCAAGTTAGCGGGGGGGTATATGAGCAGTTCTTC	CASSQVSGGVYEQFF
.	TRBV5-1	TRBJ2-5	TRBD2	TGCGCCAGCAGCTCCTCTCCTAGCGGGAATGAGCAGTACTTC	CASSSSPSGNEQYF
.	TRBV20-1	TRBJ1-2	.	TGCAGTGCTAGCAGGGGCACCAGAGGCTACACCTTC	CSASRGTRGYTF
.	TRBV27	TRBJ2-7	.	TGTGCCAGCAGTTTAAAGACAGCCTACGAGCAGTACTTC	CASSLKTAYEQYF
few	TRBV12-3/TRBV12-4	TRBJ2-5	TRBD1	TGTGCCAGCAGTCAGACAGGGTTCGGAGAGACCCAGTACTTC	CASSQTGFGETQYF
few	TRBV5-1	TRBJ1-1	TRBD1	TGCGCCAGCAGCATAGGACAGGTTGACACTGAAGCTTTCTTT	CASSIGQVDTEAFF
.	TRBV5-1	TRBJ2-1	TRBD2	TGCGCCACGGGACCCGGGACTACGTTTGATGAGCAGTTCTTC	CATGPGTTFDEQFF
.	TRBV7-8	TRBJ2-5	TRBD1	TGTGCCAGCAGCGCATCCACAGGGGTCGAGACCCAGTACTTC	CASSASTGVETQYF
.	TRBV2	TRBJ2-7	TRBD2	TGTGCCAGCAGTGAAGCGGGACTAACGGCCTACGAGCAGTACTTC	CASSEAGLTAYEQYF
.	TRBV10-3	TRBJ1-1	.	TGTGCCATCAGTGACTCGGTGAGCACTGAAGCTTTCTTT	CAISDSVSTEAFF
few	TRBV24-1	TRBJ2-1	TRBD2	TGTGCCACCAGTGATCCAACCGGGACTAGCAAGTACAATGAGCAGTTCTTC	CATSDPTGTSKYNEQFF
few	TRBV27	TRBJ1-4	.	TGTGCCCGGGTGAGGGAGCTAGAGGATGAAAAACTGTTTTTT	CARVRELEDEKLFF
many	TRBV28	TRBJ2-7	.	TGTGCCAGCAGTATAGGGGTTGAGCAGTACTTC	CASSIGVEQYF
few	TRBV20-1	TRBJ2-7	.	TGCAGTGCTAGAGATTCGGCCTCCCTAATCTACGAGCAGTACTTC	CSARDSASLIYEQYF
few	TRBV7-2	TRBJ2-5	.	TGTGCCAGCAGCTCCCGAAACGGACCGGGGACCCAGTACTTC	CASSSRNGPGTQYF
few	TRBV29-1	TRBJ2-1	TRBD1	TGCAGCGTTGGATCCGGACAGGGGGCCTACAATGAGCAGTTCTTC	CSVGSGQGAYNEQFF
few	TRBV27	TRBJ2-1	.	TGTGCCAGCAGTTATTTTGAGGGGGTGACTCTGTTGGATGAGCAGTTCTTC	CASSYFEGVTLLDEQFF
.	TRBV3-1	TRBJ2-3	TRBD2	TGTGCCAGCAGCCGGACTAGCAACACAGATACGCAGTATTTT	CASSRTSNTDTQYF
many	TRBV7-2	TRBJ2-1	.	TGTGCCAGCCTAGACAGAAGCTCCTACAATGAGCAGTTCTTC	CASLDRSSYNEQFF
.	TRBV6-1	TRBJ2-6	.	TGTGCCACGGACGGAGCCTCCTCTGGGGCCAACGTCCTGACTTTC	CATDGASSGANVLTF